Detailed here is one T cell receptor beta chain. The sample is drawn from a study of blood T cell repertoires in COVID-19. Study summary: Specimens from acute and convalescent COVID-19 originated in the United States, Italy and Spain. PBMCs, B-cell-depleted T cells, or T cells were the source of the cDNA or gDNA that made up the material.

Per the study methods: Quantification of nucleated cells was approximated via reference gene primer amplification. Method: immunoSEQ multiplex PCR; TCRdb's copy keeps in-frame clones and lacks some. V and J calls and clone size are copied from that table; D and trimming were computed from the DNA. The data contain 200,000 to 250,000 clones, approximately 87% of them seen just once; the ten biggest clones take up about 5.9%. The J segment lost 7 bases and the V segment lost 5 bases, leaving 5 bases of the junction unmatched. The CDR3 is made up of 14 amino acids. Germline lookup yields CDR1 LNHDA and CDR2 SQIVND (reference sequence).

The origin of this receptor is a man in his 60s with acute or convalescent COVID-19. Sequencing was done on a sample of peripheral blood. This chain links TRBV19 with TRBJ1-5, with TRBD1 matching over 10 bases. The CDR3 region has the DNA TGTGCCAGTAGTGGGACAGGGGAGGGCCAGCCCCAGCATTTT. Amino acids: CASSGTGEGQPQHF.